The sample holds a few counts of the clone carrying this T cell receptor beta chain. Its target is not known. Time point reported: week 5, during vaccination. Each vaccine dose was 300 ug of mutant IDH1 20-mer peptide, with topical imiquimod. Each donor presented with a new WHO grade 3 or 4 astrocytoma that tested IDH1-mutant and showed ATRX loss. This specimen belongs to a study of a mutant IDH1 vaccine in newly diagnosed glioma. Overall study context: Patients received eight vaccinations in weeks 1, 3, 5, 7, 11, 15, 19, 23. Patients had received radiotherapy, temozolomide, or both previously, most receiving both.

Sequencing was performed with immunoSEQ multiplex PCR; in TCRdb, only in-frame clones are kept and a portion is missing. Of around 61,000 clones listed, about 87% are singletons. Trimming cost V 2 bases and J 0 bases, with 7 bases left between them. CDR3 size: 14 residues. Germline loops: CDR1 KGHSH, CDR2 LQKENI. The source is a woman between 40 and 50 years old with glioma. The starting material was PBMCs, obtained from a glioma patient whose treatment included an IDH1 peptide vaccine. This chain uses TRBV18 with TRBJ1-1; D unclear. The DNA of the CDR3 is TGTGCCAGCTCACCAGTGGTAGTGAACACTGAAGCTTTCTTT. It yields the protein CASSPVVVNTEAFF.